The 5 T cell receptor beta chains in this list originate from one sample, sequenced in a study of shared clonotypes between healthy human individuals. Generated by immunoSEQ multiplex PCR, the TCRdb table keeps only in-frame clones and is missing some. The sample includes under 600,000 clones, roughly 95% of them seen just once. The sequenced material came from naive CD4+ T cells sorted from blood. Subset here: CD45RA+ positively selected. Receptor source: a woman younger than 45 in good health.

V and J are TRBV28 and TRBJ2-7; D possibly corresponds to TRBD1 (5 bases). Trimming stripped 5 bases from V and 1 base from J, with 18 bases between. CDR3 length: 16 residues. CDR1 is MDHEN, CDR2 SYDVKM, per germline. CDR3 sequence reads: CASSPADSRGSYEQYF. The CDR3 region has the DNA TGTGCCAGCAGTCCCGCCGACAGTCGAGGTTCCTACGAGCAGTACTTC.

V usage is TRBV7-2 and J usage is TRBJ2-2, with a weak D call TRBD1 (6 bases). CDR3 length: 17 amino acids. Trimming cost V 7 bases and J 4 bases, with 22 bases left between them. Germline V gene sequence: CDR1 SGHTA, CDR2 FQGNSA. Here the CDR3 reads CASTPYRAGAGTGELFF. The CDR3 region has the DNA TGTGCCAGCACCCCCTACCGAGCAGGGGCGGGCACCGGGGAGCTGTTTTTT. Drawing the rest from reference TRBV7-2 and TRBJ2-2, the complete variable domain is GAGVSQSPSNKVTEKGKDVELRCDPISGHTALYWYRQSLGQGLEFLIYFQGNSAPDKSGLPSDRFSAERTGGSVSTLTIQRTQQEDSAVYLCASTPYRAGAGTGELFFGEGSRLTVL.

This chain joins TRBV10-3 and TRBJ2-1; 12 positions match TRBD2. The junction had 4 bases not matched to a gene; V was cut back by 2 bases and J by 2 bases. The CDR3 covers 17 residues. Per the germline V gene, CDR1 is ENHRY and CDR2 is SYGVKD. In nucleotides, the CDR3 is TGTGCCATCAGTGAGCGGACTAGCGGGGACACCTACAATGAGCAGTTCTTC. Residues: CAISERTSGDTYNEQFF.

V gene TRBV7-9 combines with J gene TRBJ2-3, with TRBD2 matching over 10 bases. The CDR3 has 14 residues. V trimming: 8 bases; J trimming: 5 bases; junction bases outside the gene matches: 7. Germline assignment: CDR1 SEHNR and CDR2 FQNEAQ (reference sequence). The CDR3 nucleotides are TGTGCCAGCCGGTTGACTAGCGGGCGAGATACGCAGTATTTT. Protein: CASRLTSGRDTQYF.

CDR3 DNA: TGTGCCAGCAGCTCGAGACAGTACAATCAGCCCCAGCATTTT. This sequence encodes CASSSRQYNQPQHF. This chain links TRBV5-6 with TRBJ1-5; D perhaps matches TRBD1 (5 bases). CDR3 size: 14 residues. Germline loops: CDR1 SGHDT, CDR2 YYEEEE. Between the trimmed V and J ends, which lost 3 bases and 3 bases, there was a span of 10 bases.